This TCR beta chain was sequenced during a study of blood T cell repertoires in COVID-19. Study context: Researchers got acute and convalescent COVID-19 samples from the United States, Italy and Spain. T cells, B-cell-depleted T cells, or PBMCs supplied cDNA or gDNA.

Two negative PCRs, clearance, or symptom resolution characterized the recovered Cohort 3 donors. Clones were read by immunoSEQ multiplex PCR, and TCRdb kept only the in-frame ones, dropping some. This repertoire shows 150,000 to 200,000 clones, approximately 90% found once; its top ten account for approximately 0.77%. The CDR3 length is 17 residues. V gave up 4 bases and J gave up 7 bases; unmatched junction bases: 11. Per the germline V gene, CDR1 is SGHTA and CDR2 is FQGNSA. The gene calls are TRBV7-2 and TRBJ2-5, with 14 nucleotides matching TRBD2. Material: PBMCs or T cells enriched from blood (not recorded which). The TCR sequence derives from a woman aged 18-29 years who had recovered from COVID-19. The CDR3 DNA follows: TGTGCCAGCAGCTCCCGGGGGGGACTAGCGGGAGAGGGGACCCAGTACTTC. It specifies CASSSRGGLAGEGTQYF.